The 21 T cell receptor beta chains below all came from one sample that was sequenced in a study of Ad26.COV2.S vaccination and SARS-CoV-2 variants. Treatment here: about 20 received Ad26.COV2.S at low or high dose, single or two shots; roughly five received placebo; per-sample allocation not given. Sampling was performed 63 days after the first vaccine or placebo injection. The table came from immunoSEQ multiplex PCR; TCRdb's copy has only in-frame clones and leaves some out. The top ten clones hold 3.6% of a sample with around 450,000 clones, approximately 90% of them seen once. The starting material was peripheral blood, obtained in a trial of Ad26.COV2.S vaccine versus placebo. The receptor set was obtained from a person between 18 and 60 years old who received the Ad26.COV2.S COVID-19 vaccine or a placebo.

The rearrangement joins TRBV6-2 or TRBV6-3 to TRBJ2-7; the D is unclear. Germline V gene lookup returns CDR1 MNHEY and CDR2 SVGEGT. With 2 bases removed from V and 6 bases from J, the gap between germline ends came to 14 bases. The CDR3 totals 14 residues. CDR3 residues: CASSYPNLAREQYF. In nucleotides, the CDR3 is TGTGCCAGCAGTTACCCGAACTTAGCCCGCGAGCAGTACTTC.

The chain has TRBV7-9 and TRBJ1-1, with 9 nucleotides matching TRBD1. CDR3 length: 14 amino acids. CDR1 is SEHNR and CDR2 is FQNEAQ in the germline V gene (reference sequence). V was clipped by 4 bases and J by 4 bases; unmatched bases: 4. Here the CDR3 DNA reads TGTGCCAGCAGCTCACAGGGGGCGGTCACTGAAGCTTTCTTT. Translating gives CASSSQGAVTEAFF.

The V and J genes are TRBV7-9 and TRBJ1-2; D unclear. V was trimmed by 4 bases and J by 7 bases, leaving 16 bases between them. CDR1 and CDR2 (germline): SEHNR, FQNEAQ (reference sequence). The CDR3 totals 14 residues. The CDR3 nucleotides are TGTGCCAGCAGCTCGGCGGATGGCGTTGGTGGCTACACCTTC. Amino acids: CASSSADGVGGYTF.

The chain joins TRBV11-3 to TRBJ2-7; tentatively, D is TRBD1 or TRBD2 (5 bases each). V was pared by 0 bases and J by 6 bases, with 21 bases between. This CDR3 spans 17 amino acids. Germline V gives CDR1 SGHNT, CDR2 YENEEA. The DNA for the CDR3 is TGTGCCAGCAGCTTAGAGGGGTACACGGGGAAAGGGGTCGAGCAGTACTTC. This translates into CASSLEGYTGKGVEQYF.

This chain connects TRBV19 to TRBJ1-1, with D possibly TRBD1 on 5 matching bases. Trimming left V 6 bases short and J 0 bases short, with 5 bases between. Germline values: CDR1 LNHDA, CDR2 SQIVND (reference sequence). CDR3 length: 12 amino acids. CDR3 in DNA: TGTGCCAGTAGCAGGGTGAACACTGAAGCTTTCTTT. As protein: CASSRVNTEAFF.

The table lists this clone with a count of one. The V gene is TRBV2, the J gene TRBJ1-2; TRBD1 might be the D (5 bases). V lost 6 bases to trimming and J lost 4 bases, with 6 bases between them. In germline, CDR1 is SNHLY, CDR2 FYNNEI. CDR3 length: 11 amino acids. The CDR3: CASRGVYGYTF. In DNA, the CDR3 is TGTGCCAGCAGGGGGGTCTATGGCTACACCTTC.

J is TRBJ2-1 and V is TRBV9; D uncertain. Germline assignment: CDR1 SGDLS and CDR2 YYNGEE. The germline V and J ends were trimmed by 0 bases and 5 bases, with 15 bases remaining between them. This CDR3 is 16 amino acids long. CDR3 region: CASSVATHKPNNEQFF. For the CDR3, the DNA is TGTGCCAGCAGCGTAGCGACCCATAAGCCTAACAATGAGCAGTTCTTC. The full variable domain, in which reference TRBV9 and TRBJ2-1 provide the parts outside the CDR3, is DSGVTQTPKHLITATGQRVTLRCSPRSGDLSVYWYQQSLDQGLQFLIQYYNGEERAKGNILERFSAQQFPDLHSELNLSSLELGDSALYFCASSVATHKPNNEQFFGPGTRLTVL.

V and J are TRBV9 and TRBJ1-1; no firm D call. This CDR3 contains 14 residues. V gave up 0 bases and J gave up 4 bases, with 10 bases separating them. Germline V gene sequence: CDR1 SGDLS, CDR2 YYNGEE. The CDR3 sequence is CASSVGRWGTEAFF. The CDR3 DNA reads TGTGCCAGCAGCGTAGGTCGGTGGGGCACTGAAGCTTTCTTT.

The V gene is TRBV11-2, the J gene TRBJ1-2, with D possibly matching TRBD1 (6 bases). This CDR3 has 13 residues. With 5 bases removed from V and 8 bases from J, the gap between germline ends came to 15 bases. Germline assignment: CDR1 SGHAT and CDR2 FQNNGV. CDR3: CASSPTGSKGYTF. The CDR3 DNA reads as TGTGCCAGCAGCCCTACAGGGTCCAAGGGCTACACCTTC.

The genes are TRBV12-3 or TRBV12-4 and TRBJ1-1, with 8 nucleotides matching TRBD1. CDR3 length: 13 residues. V was clipped by 3 bases and J by 8 bases; unmatched bases: 5. This chain's CDR3 is CASSFSGGSEAFF. In nucleotides, the CDR3 is TGTGCCAGCAGTTTCTCAGGGGGCTCGGAAGCTTTCTTT.

The chain employs TRBV5-5 and TRBJ1-4; D is unclear. The CDR3 is 13 amino acids. Germline CDR1 SGHKS, CDR2 YYEKEE (reference sequence). Trimming pared 0 bases from V and 7 bases from J, leaving 7 bases between. CDR3 nucleotides: TGTGCCAGCAGCTTGGCGTCTTCTGAAAAACTGTTTTTT. It yields the protein CASSLASSEKLFF.

About this clone: This same CDR3 is encoded by further DNA sequences in the sample. CDR3: CASSFPGNTIYF. As DNA, the CDR3 is TGTGCCAGCAGTTTTCCCGGAAACACCATATATTTT. This chain connects TRBV12-3 or TRBV12-4 to TRBJ1-3; D is undetermined. CDR3 length: 12 residues. Trimming took off 3 bases at V and 4 bases at J, with 4 bases between the two ends.

The gene calls are TRBV10-3 and TRBJ2-2; D possibly uses TRBD1 or TRBD2 (6 bases each). The CDR3 consists of 14 residues. V was clipped by 4 bases and J by 3 bases, with 9 bases between them. The germline V gene encodes CDR1 ENHRY and CDR2 SYGVKD. The DNA for the CDR3 is TGTGCCATCAGTGGGGGGGCCGACACCGGGGAGCTGTTTTTT. Translated: CAISGGADTGELFF.

V is TRBV5-4 and J is TRBJ1-4; 7 bases are a match to TRBD1. Trimming cost V 3 bases and J 1 base; bases outside gene matches: 3. The CDR3 consists of 15 residues. Per germline, CDR1 SGHNT and CDR2 YYREEE (reference sequence). CDR3 residues: CASSWRTGTNEKLFF. Here the CDR3 DNA reads TGTGCCAGCAGCTGGAGGACAGGAACTAATGAAAAACTGTTTTTT.

V usage is TRBV5-4 and J usage is TRBJ2-3, with 11 nucleotides matching TRBD1. The CDR3 consists of 15 residues. In germline, CDR1 is SGHNT, CDR2 YYREEE (reference sequence). Trimming at V came to 2 bases and at J to 3 bases, leaving 2 bases not matched to a gene. This chain's CDR3 is CASSFRDRGTDTQYF. The CDR3 coding sequence is TGTGCCAGCAGCTTCCGGGACAGGGGGACAGATACGCAGTATTTT.

In its sample, this clone was seen a few times. V and J are TRBV11-2 and TRBJ1-2; no reliable D call. Trimming shortened V by 3 bases and J by 8 bases, and 10 bases separated the two germline ends. The CDR3 consists of 12 residues. Germline V gives CDR1 SGHAT, CDR2 FQNNGV. CDR3 sequence: CASSFQLGGYTF. The CDR3 DNA reads as TGTGCCAGCAGCTTTCAACTTGGCGGCTACACCTTC.

In nucleotides, the CDR3 is TGCAGTGCCCTGGGACCGTTCTCGCAGTACTTC. Its translation: CSALGPFSQYF. The chain carries TRBV20-1 and TRBJ2-7; D is perhaps TRBD1 or TRBD2 (5 bases each). Germline V gene data show CDR1 as DFQATT and CDR2 as SNEGSKA (reference sequence). The CDR3 has 11 amino acids. V lost 6 bases and J lost 9, with 15 bases in between.

On this clone itself: In the same sample, other DNA sequences code for this CDR3. The CDR3 nucleotides are TGTGCCAGCAGCCAGGGGGTCGGCTACACCTTC. Protein product: CASSQGVGYTF. The genes are TRBV3-1 (or the pseudogene TRBV3-2) and TRBJ1-2, with TRBD1 as a possible D gene (5 bases). Germline-derived CDR1 and CDR2 are LGHDT and YNNKEL (reference sequence). The germline V and J ends were trimmed by 3 bases and 8 bases, with 7 bases remaining between them. The CDR3 has 11 residues.

There are a few counts of this clone. Here the CDR3 reads CSVAGQSNTGELFF. The CDR3 DNA reads TGCAGCGTTGCTGGGCAGTCGAACACCGGGGAGCTGTTTTTT. The chain recombines TRBV29-1 with TRBJ2-2; unclear D gene. Germline loops: CDR1 SQVTM, CDR2 ANQGSEA. The CDR3 length is 14 residues. The V gene lost 4 bases and the J gene lost 0 bases, with 9 bases spanning the gap.

CDR3: CATSRDRAGSYEQYF. DNA of the CDR3: TGTGCCACCAGCAGAGATCGGGCCGGCTCCTACGAGCAGTACTTC. The rearrangement links TRBV15 to TRBJ2-7; D call uncertain. V lost 0 bases, J lost 0 bases, and 9 bases lay in between. The CDR3 spans 15 residues. The germline CDR1 and CDR2 sequences are LNHNV and YYDKDF (reference sequence).

The chain is built from TRBV12-3 or TRBV12-4 and TRBJ1-1; TRBD1 might be the D (6 bases). The CDR3 is made up of 13 amino acids. V gave up 4 bases and J gave up 1 base, with 7 bases separating them. The CDR3 DNA reads TGTGCCAGCAGTTCGACAGGGAACACTGAAGCTTTCTTT. Its translation is CASSSTGNTEAFF.